These 21 T cell receptor beta chains share one sample of origin, sequenced in a study of human T cells and chemical hapten exposure. MiXCR, run by TCRdb on the RACE reads, gives a single entry per CDR3 protein. The table lists approximately 260,000 distinct CDR3 sequences, about 9.4% of them singletons. Time point indicated: pre-sensitization, week 0. Treatment described: therapeutic diphenylcyclopropenone sensitization with weekly scalp DPC. The specimen comprised whole blood, sampled in connection with sensitization to the hapten diphenylcyclopropenone (DPC). The source of these receptors is a middle-aged woman with alopecia areata. Some clones in this sample may be carry-over from other donors' samples.

This clonotype was seen more than once but under ten times. The chain uses TRBV29-1 and TRBJ2-5; 9 nucleotides agree with TRBD2. Trimming at V came to 1 base and at J to 5 bases, leaving 5 bases not matched to a gene. The CDR3 length is 14 residues. Germline CDR1 reads SQVTM; CDR2 reads ANQGSEA. The CDR3 protein is CSVEVGGRGETQYF. DNA of the CDR3: TGCAGCGTTGAAGTTGGCGGGAGGGGCGAGACCCAGTACTTC.

The CDR3 here is CSVGGSYEQYF. The DNA for the CDR3 is TGCAGCGTTGGGGGTTCCTACGAGCAGTACTTC. This chain connects TRBV29-1 to TRBJ2-7; D ambiguous. Germline assignment: CDR1 SQVTM and CDR2 ANQGSEA. This CDR3 has 11 amino acids. V was shortened by 4 bases and J by 1 base, with 5 bases between the two germline ends.

This clonotype was counted only a few times. This rearrangement joins TRBV6-1 to TRBJ2-5, with a weak D call TRBD1 (5 bases). This CDR3 comprises 13 residues. Germline V gene data show CDR1 as MNHNS and CDR2 as SASEGT. V was pared by 4 bases and J by 0 bases, with 6 bases between. Written as DNA, the CDR3 is TGTGCCAGCAGTGGGACATACCAAGAGACCCAGTACTTC. It is translated as CASSGTYQETQYF.

The chain has TRBV28 and TRBJ2-1, with 8 bases lining up with TRBD1. The CDR3 is 16 amino acids. Germline trimming cut 5 bases from V and 7 bases from J; bases unmatched to any gene: 13. Germline lookup yields CDR1 MDHEN and CDR2 SYDVKM. In DNA, the CDR3 is TGTGCCAGCAGTGATCTGACAGGGGTGTCGGTGAATGAGCAGTTCTTC. It encodes CASSDLTGVSVNEQFF.

In regard to this clonotype: A read error may produce the germline difference seen at one junction end. The chain links TRBV7-2 to TRBJ2-3, with TRBD2 matching 7 bases. The CDR3 spans 13 residues. The germline V gene has CDR1 SGHTA and CDR2 FQGNSA. This chain's CDR3 is CASSRMGEGGWGF. The CDR3 bases are TGTGCCAGCAGCCGGATGGGGGAGGGCGGATGGGGATTT.

V and J are TRBV20-1 and TRBJ2-3, with 9 bases matching TRBD2. V lost 2 bases and J lost 4; bases outside the gene matches: 10. CDR1 and CDR2 from the germline V gene are DFQATT and SNEGSKA (reference sequence). The CDR3 has 16 residues. This CDR3 reads CSARRQAGGAADTQYF. Written as DNA, the CDR3 is TGCAGTGCTAGAAGGCAAGCGGGAGGAGCGGCAGATACGCAGTATTTT.

This clonotype was counted between two and nine times. The rearrangement links TRBV6-6 to TRBJ1-5; the match to TRBD1 covers 9 bases. The V gene's germline CDR1 is MNHNY and CDR2 SVGAGI (reference sequence). V was pared by 5 bases and J by 2 bases, with 10 bases of the junction left unmatched. The CDR3 covers 17 residues. CDR3 coding DNA: TGTGCCAGCAGTCTTATTACGGGACAGGGACGCAATCAGCCCCAGCATTTT. Residues: CASSLITGQGRNQPQHF.

V gene TRBV12-3 or TRBV12-4 combines with J gene TRBJ1-4; D gene unclear. V was trimmed by 3 bases and J by 8 bases, leaving 10 bases between them. This CDR3 has 13 residues. As DNA, the CDR3 is TGTGCCAGCAGTTTCGCCCTGGCGGAAAAACTGTTTTTT. Protein: CASSFALAEKLFF.

At least ten counts were recorded for this clonotype. The chain recombines TRBV12-3 or TRBV12-4 with TRBJ1-5; the D gene is possibly TRBD1 (5 bases). The CDR3 consists of 14 residues. Trimming left V 2 bases short and J 4 bases short, with 9 bases between. The CDR3 DNA sequence: TGTGCCAGCAGTTTACAGGGTACGAATCAGCCCCAGCATTTT. Its translation: CASSLQGTNQPQHF.

This clonotype was counted at least ten times. The chain employs TRBV7-9 and TRBJ2-7; 9 bases are a match to TRBD1. In germline, CDR1 is SEHNR, CDR2 FQNEAQ (reference sequence). The J segment lost 6 bases and the V segment lost 5 bases, leaving 8 bases of the junction unmatched. The CDR3 loop spans 14 amino acids. CDR3 bases: TGTGCCAGCAGCCCTGGGACAGGGAATAGCGAGCAGTACTTC. Translating it yields CASSPGTGNSEQYF.

On this clonotype: Given a much more abundant clone one base away, this may be a read error. The chain carries TRBV6-5 and TRBJ1-4, with D unclear. This CDR3 region has 12 residues. CDR1 is MNHEY and CDR2 is SVGAGI in the germline V gene. DNA for the CDR3: TGTGTCAGCAGCCCCGGAAGGGAAAAACTGTTTTTT. It encodes CVSSPGREKLFF.

Only a few counts were recorded for this clonotype. This chain connects TRBV20-1 to TRBJ2-2; 8 bases fit TRBD1. CDR3 size: 14 residues. Germline lookup yields CDR1 DFQATT and CDR2 SNEGSKA (reference sequence). The junction had 2 bases not matched to a gene; V was cut back by 2 bases and J by 3 bases. The CDR3 sequence: CSARQGAYTGELFF. CDR3 coding DNA: TGCAGTGCTAGACAGGGGGCCTACACCGGGGAGCTGTTTTTT.

The sample holds a few counts of this clonotype. This chain uses TRBV7-6 with TRBJ1-3; D unclear. Looked up from germline, CDR1 is SGHVS and CDR2 is FNYEAQ. The CDR3 is 15 residues long. V shed 0 bases and J shed 0 bases, with 6 bases lying between them. The CDR3 coding sequence is TGTGCCAGCAGCTTAGCCGGCCACTCTGGAAACACCATATATTTT. Encoded protein: CASSLAGHSGNTIYF.

This chain links TRBV5-1 with TRBJ2-3; D is unclear. Trimming shortened V by 4 bases and J by 3 bases, and 9 bases separated the two germline ends. CDR1 and CDR2 (germline): SGHRS, YFSETQ. The CDR3 is 13 residues long. The CDR3, as DNA: TGCGCCAGCAGCCCCAGACGGACAGATACGCAGTATTTT. It yields the protein CASSPRRTDTQYF.

This clonotype was found many times. The chain couples TRBV6-2 or TRBV6-3 to TRBJ1-2; the D gene is possibly TRBD1 (5 bases). Trimming removed 6 bases from V and 4 bases from J, with 15 bases in between. This CDR3 has 14 amino acids. Germline V gene lookup returns CDR1 MNHEY and CDR2 SVGEGT. As DNA, the CDR3 is TGTGCCAGCAGAACCGGGACGGGGAGCTATGGCTACACCTTC. Translating gives CASRTGTGSYGYTF.

V gene TRBV30 combines with J gene TRBJ2-7; TRBD2 agrees at 8 bases. The CDR3 covers 13 residues. CDR1 and CDR2 (germline): GTSNPN, SVGIG (reference sequence). V lost 4 bases to trimming and J lost 7 bases; unmatched junction nucleotides: 9. CDR3 sequence reads: CAWTFSGEGEQYF. The CDR3 DNA follows: TGTGCCTGGACCTTTAGCGGGGAGGGAGAGCAGTACTTC.

There are many counts of this clonotype. V usage is TRBV9 and J usage is TRBJ2-2; TRBD1 aligns across 12 bases. The CDR3 has 16 amino acids. Germline loops: CDR1 SGDLS, CDR2 YYNGEE. Trimming took 2 bases from V and 7 from J; bases not matched to a gene: 6. The CDR3 loop reads CASSVLGQGAVGELFF. The CDR3 DNA is TGTGCCAGCAGCGTCTTGGGACAGGGGGCCGTCGGGGAGCTGTTTTTT.

J is TRBJ2-2 and V is TRBV11-2; tentative D call: TRBD2 (6 bases). The CDR3 length is 15 residues. Between the trimmed V and J ends, which lost 6 bases and 5 bases, there was a span of 16 bases. Per germline, CDR1 SGHAT and CDR2 FQNNGV. The CDR3 is CASSFTSPTTGELFF. The CDR3 nucleotides are TGTGCCAGCAGTTTTACTAGCCCCACAACCGGGGAGCTGTTTTTT.

This clonotype was observed a few times. The J gene is TRBJ2-3, the V gene TRBV5-1, with 9 positions matching TRBD2. The CDR3 is made up of 12 amino acids. J gave up 7 bases and V 7 bases, and 4 bases lay outside the gene matches. Germline-derived CDR1 and CDR2 are SGHRS and YFSETQ. The CDR3: CASGGTSYTQYF. DNA for the CDR3: TGCGCCAGCGGAGGGACTAGCTATACGCAGTATTTT.

This chain joins TRBV28 and TRBJ2-1, with a tentative D call TRBD1 (6 bases). The CDR3 extends over 14 amino acids. CDR1 and CDR2 from the germline V gene are MDHEN and SYDVKM. V gave up 2 bases and J gave up 8 bases, with 13 bases separating them. CDR3 in DNA: TGTGCCAGCAGTTTAGTTGAGGGGGACGATGAGCAGTTCTTC. Protein product: CASSLVEGDDEQFF.

This clonotype was counted between two and nine times. The rearrangement links TRBV4-3 to TRBJ1-5, with 7 bases aligning to TRBD1. V gave up 5 bases and J gave up 7 bases; unmatched junction bases: 5. The CDR3 covers 13 residues. From germline, CDR1 is LGHNA and CDR2 YSLEER. CDR3: CASSIRQGQPQHF. Here the CDR3 DNA reads TGCGCCAGCAGCATCCGACAGGGACAGCCCCAGCATTTT.